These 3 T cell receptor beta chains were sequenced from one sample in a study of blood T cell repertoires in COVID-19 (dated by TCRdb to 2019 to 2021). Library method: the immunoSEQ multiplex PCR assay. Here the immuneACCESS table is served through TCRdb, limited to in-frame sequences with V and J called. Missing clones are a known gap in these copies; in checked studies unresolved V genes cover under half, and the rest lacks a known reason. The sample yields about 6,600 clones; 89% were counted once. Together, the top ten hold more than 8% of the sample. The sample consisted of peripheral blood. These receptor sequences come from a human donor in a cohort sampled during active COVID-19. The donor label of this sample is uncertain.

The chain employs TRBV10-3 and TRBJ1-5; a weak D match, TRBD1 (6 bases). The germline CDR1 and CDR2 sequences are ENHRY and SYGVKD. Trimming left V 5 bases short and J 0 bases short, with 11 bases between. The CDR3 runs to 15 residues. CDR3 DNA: TGTGCCATCAGTCGGGACAAATATAGCAATCAGCCCCAGCATTTT. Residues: CAISRDKYSNQPQHF.

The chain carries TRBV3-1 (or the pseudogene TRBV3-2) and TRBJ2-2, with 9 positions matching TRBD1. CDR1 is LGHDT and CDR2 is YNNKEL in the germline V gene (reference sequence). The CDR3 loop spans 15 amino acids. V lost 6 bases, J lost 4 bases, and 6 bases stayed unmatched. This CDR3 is CASRSGTGITGELFF. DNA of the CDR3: TGTGCCAGCAGGTCCGGGACAGGGATCACCGGGGAGCTGTTTTTT.

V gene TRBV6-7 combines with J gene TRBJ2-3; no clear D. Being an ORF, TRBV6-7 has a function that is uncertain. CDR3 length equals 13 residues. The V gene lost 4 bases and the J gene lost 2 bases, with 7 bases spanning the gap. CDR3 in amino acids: CASSFSITDTQYF. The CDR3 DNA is TGTGCCAGCAGTTTTTCCATCACAGATACGCAGTATTTT.